The clone carrying this T cell receptor (beta chain) has ten or more counts. TCR beta CDR3 region amplification was performed from RNA transcripts. During a first-round RT-PCR of the TCR CDR3, the HTBI primer set was used. TCRdb used MiXCR to reprocess the multiplex PCR reads, holding one entry per CDR3 protein. Of about 540,000 distinct CDR3 sequences in the sample, under 60% were seen once. V lost 5 bases to trimming and J lost 2 bases, with 15 bases between them. Germline V gives CDR1 DFQATT, CDR2 SNEGSKA (reference sequence). There are 14 residues in the CDR3. The definition of stable Graves' hyperthyroidism was no ophthalmopathy progression within 18 months. These data belong to a study of T cells in Graves' hyperthyroidism and ophthalmopathy.

This TCR came from a woman younger than 35 with Graves' hyperthyroidism. Material: peripheral blood or thyroid tissue (not recorded which). The chain recombines TRBV20-1 with TRBJ2-5; possibly TRBD2 for D (6 bases). In DNA form, the CDR3 reads TGCAGTGCTGGCCGGGACTTTGAACAAGAGACCCAGTACTTC. It translates to CSAGRDFEQETQYF.